This T cell receptor (beta chain) was captured by sequencing in a study of neurological immune-mediated disorders. The wider study: Of the approximately 34 patients with multiple sclerosis, about 31 had relapsing-remitting MS, whereas the remaining 3 had secondary progressive MS.

The CDR3 sequence is 13 residues long. The germline V gene encodes CDR1 SNHLY and CDR2 FYNNEI. V was pared by 9 bases and J by 3 bases, with 5 bases of the junction left unmatched. It was from 2 million PBMCs stored at -80 C that the unsorted libraries were obtained. This clonotype was detected many times. TCRdb fed the 5' RACE reads into MiXCR, producing one record per CDR3 protein. Of about 120,000 distinct CDR3 sequences in the sample, roughly 3.1% were seen once. The receptor's source is a young woman with multiple sclerosis. Input material: PBMCs. This sequence joins TRBV2 and TRBJ2-1, with 7 bases matching TRBD1. The CDR3 sequence is CASGTELYNEQFF. The DNA of the CDR3 is TGTGCCAGTGGGACAGAGCTCTACAATGAGCAGTTCTTC.